This is a list of T cell receptor beta chains from one sample in a study of Graves' ophthalmopathy and Graves' hyperthyroidism. TCRdb used MiXCR to reprocess the multiplex PCR reads, holding one entry per CDR3 protein. The table lists 20,000 to 30,000 distinct CDR3 sequences, roughly 50% of them singletons. The sequenced sample consisted of peripheral blood. These receptors were obtained from an adult woman with stable Graves' hyperthyroidism. Each CDR3 is given with its conserved first and last residue. D genes are given only for firm matches. Some rows have no size entry. The others give once, few or many, or a class for an expanded clone.

TRBJ2-5 | many | TRBV7-8 | NA | TGTGCCAGCAGTGCAAGAGGGTCTTATTACCAAGAGACCCAGTACTTC | CASSARGSYYQETQYF
TRBJ2-1 | many | TRBV20-1 | NA | TGCAGTGCGGGGGCTCGGCGGTTGTCCGCCACCTACAATGAGCAGTTCTTC | CSAGARRLSATYNEQFF
TRBJ2-7 | NA | TRBV10-3 | NA | TGTGCCATCAGTGAGTTGTCAGGGGCTGAATCCTACGAGCAGTACTTC | CAISELSGAESYEQYF
TRBJ1-1 | medium-sized | TRBV20-1 | NA | TGCAGTGCTAGGTCGGGGACGCCGGAAGCTTTCTTT | CSARSGTPEAFF
TRBJ2-7 | medium-sized | TRBV7-6 | NA | TGTGCCAGCAGCTTAGCCGGCACCTCCTACGAGCAGTACTTC | CASSLAGTSYEQYF
TRBJ2-1 | NA | TRBV6-5 | NA | TGTGCCCGCAGTTACTCGCAGGGACCGGAGTACAATGAGCAGCTCTTC | CARSYSQGPEYNEQLF
TRBJ1-1 | medium-sized | TRBV25-1 | NA | TGTGCCAGCAGTGAGGGAGGGGCCGATGAAGCTTTCTTT | CASSEGGADEAFF
TRBJ2-3 | many | TRBV5-5 | TRBD2 | TGTGCCAGCAAAAACTGGGGACTAGCGGGACTTTATACGCAGTATTTT | CASKNWGLAGLYTQYF
TRBJ2-7 | medium-sized | TRBV10-3 | NA | TGTGCCATCAGTGAAGGAGCGAACATACGACCCTACGAGCAGTACTTC | CAISEGANIRPYEQYF
TRBJ2-3 | NA | TRBV9 | TRBD1 | TGTGTCAGCATCGTAGAGGGGGCGCGGGCAGATAGGCAGTATTTT | CVSIVEGARADRQYF
TRBJ1-6 | many | TRBV6-1 | NA | TGTGCCACCCAGCGGGACTCCGATAATTCACCCCTCCACTTT | CATQRDSDNSPLHF
TRBJ2-7 | NA | TRBV24-1 | TRBD2 | TGTGCCACCAGTGATCTAGCCGGGACTAGCACCTACGAGCAGTACTTC | CATSDLAGTSTYEQYF
TRBJ2-5 | many | TRBV28 | TRBD1 | TGTGCCAGCAGTCTGACAGGGGGCTCAGAGACCCAGTACTTC | CASSLTGGSETQYF
TRBJ2-5 | NA | TRBV20-1 | TRBD2 | TGCAGTGCGGGGACTAGCAGAGGAGAGACCCAGTACTTC | CSAGTSRGETQYF
TRBJ2-7 | many | TRBV27 | NA | TGTGCCAGCAGCTACTATGGGGAGCAGTACTTC | CASSYYGEQYF
TRBJ2-3 | medium-sized | TRBV10-3 | NA | TGTGCCATCGCATCATCTGGGCCACGCACAGATACGCAGTATTTT | CAIASSGPRTDTQYF
TRBJ1-5 | many | TRBV28 | NA | TGTGCCAGCAGTCCATTTAAGGCAGCGATCAATCAGCCCCAGCATTTT | CASSPFKAAINQPQHF
TRBJ1-4 | NA | TRBV7-9 | NA | TGTGCCAACGCCGACAGGACAAATGAAAAACTGTTTTTT | CANADRTNEKLFF
TRBJ2-1 | NA | TRBV29-1 | TRBD2 | TGCAGCGGGCGGGAGGGATACAATGAGCAGTTCTTC | CSGREGYNEQFF
TRBJ2-7 | NA | TRBV5-6 | TRBD1 | TGTGCCAGCCGCCCGGGACAGGACTACGAGCAGTACTTC | CASRPGQDYEQYF
TRBJ2-2 | NA | TRBV20-1 | NA | TGCAGTGCTAGAGTCCCAGGGGTGGAGACCGGGGAGCTGTTTTTT | CSARVPGVETGELFF
TRBJ2-1 | NA | TRBV7-3 | TRBD2 | TGTGCTAGCAGGCGGCGGACCAGCGGGAGTGATGGCAATGAGCAGATCTTC | CASRRRTSGSDGNEQIF
TRBJ2-5 | NA | TRBV6-2/TRBV6-3 | NA | TGTGCCAGCAGTTACGGCTCTGGGGGGAGAGAGACCCAGTACTTC | CASSYGSGGRETQYF
TRBJ2-7 | NA | TRBV25-1 | TRBD1 | TGTGCCAGCAGTTCCACCGGGACAGTGATGTCCTACGAGCAGTACTTC | CASSSTGTVMSYEQYF
TRBJ2-5 | many | TRBV4-1 | NA | TGCGCCAGCAGCCAAGGCACGAGAGCAGAGACCCAGTACTTC | CASSQGTRAETQYF
TRBJ2-5 | NA | TRBV14 | NA | TGTGCCAGCAGCCAAGACTGGGACCAAGAGACCCAGTACTTC | CASSQDWDQETQYF
TRBJ2-2 | few | TRBV10-2 | NA | TGCGCCAGCAGTGTGCCCGGGGAGCTGTTTTTT | CASSVPGELFF
TRBJ2-3 | many | TRBV3-1 | NA | TGTGCCAGCAGCCAAAGGGGGAGGACAGATACGCAGTATTTT | CASSQRGRTDTQYF
TRBJ1-4 | many | TRBV28 | NA | TGTGCCAGCAGACCACAGTTTATTGAAAAACTGTTTTTT | CASRPQFIEKLFF
TRBJ2-7 | NA | TRBV20-1 | NA | TGCAGTGCTAGAGATCCCGGTCTCCACGAGCAGTACTTC | CSARDPGLHEQYF
TRBJ1-5 | NA | TRBV5-1 | TRBD1 | TGCGCCAGCAGCCCCGATCCCGGGACAGGGGGCGCTGATCAGCCCCAGCATTTT | CASSPDPGTGGADQPQHF
TRBJ2-2 | medium-sized | TRBV20-1 | TRBD1 | TGCAGTGCTAGAGCAGGGGGGAACACCGGGGAGCTGTTTTTT | CSARAGGNTGELFF